This paragraph reports one T cell receptor beta chain. This record belongs to a study of regulatory T cells in long-lasting Graves disease. Libraries of TCR beta came from iRepertoire HTBI primers plus Arm-PCR of CDR3 regions. TCRdb reprocessed the multiplex PCR reads via MiXCR and lists one record per CDR3 protein. This table holds some 300,000 distinct CDR3 sequences, more than 20% found once. Time point noted: persistent/refractory GD, antithyroid drugs over 5 years with positive TRAb. With RNA extracted from PBMCs as input, the TCR library was made. The V gene end was trimmed by 5 bases and the J gene end by 11 bases; junction bases not matched to a gene: 14. The CDR3 has 17 residues.

J is TRBJ1-6 and V is TRBV12-3 or TRBV12-4, with 11 bases that match TRBD1. This clonotype was obtained from a female donor with Graves disease. The starting material was peripheral blood mononuclear cells (PBMCs), obtained when the disease was refractory, from a patient treated with antithyroid drugs. CDR3 sequence (DNA): TGTGCCAGCAGTGACCGGACAGGGGGCAATCAATTCGCACCCCTCCACTTT. It encodes CASSDRTGGNQFAPLHF.